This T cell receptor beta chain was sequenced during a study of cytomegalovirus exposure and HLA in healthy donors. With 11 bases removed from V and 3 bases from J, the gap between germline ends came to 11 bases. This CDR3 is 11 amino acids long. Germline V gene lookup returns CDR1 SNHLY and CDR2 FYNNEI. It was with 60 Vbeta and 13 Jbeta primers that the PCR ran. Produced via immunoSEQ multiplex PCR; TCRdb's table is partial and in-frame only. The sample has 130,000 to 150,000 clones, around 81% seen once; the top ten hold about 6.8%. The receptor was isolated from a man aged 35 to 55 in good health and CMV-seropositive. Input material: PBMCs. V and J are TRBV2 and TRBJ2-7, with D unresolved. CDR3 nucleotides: TGTGCCTCCGCGGTAGGCTACGAGCAGTACTTC. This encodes CASAVGYEQYF.